This T cell receptor (beta chain) was captured in a study of CD8 T cells in ankylosing spondylitis. Study-wide results and limits: A CD8+ phenotype characterized the disease-linked clones, which were relatively rare in peripheral blood. What seemed typical of ankylosing spondylitis blood was a TCR beta motif built from about eight highly homologous variants.

With regard to this clonotype: As yet, its antigen is unknown.

Quantitative 5'-RACE with molecular barcodes produced the TCR beta libraries. TCRdb reprocessed the 5' RACE reads via MiXCR and lists one record per CDR3 protein. The profile shows roughly 670,000 distinct CDR3 sequences, roughly 20% of them singletons. Trimming pared 7 bases from V and 4 bases from J, leaving 21 bases between. The CDR3 runs to 16 residues. Germline V CDR1 and CDR2: SGHDT, YYEEEE. This chain joins TRBV5-6 and TRBJ2-4; D is unresolved. Sequenced sample: blood, either unsorted or a sorted T cell fraction (not recorded which). This clonotype was obtained from a male donor with ankylosing spondylitis. The CDR3 loop is CASPQVPKKPKNIQYF. The CDR3 DNA reads TGTGCCAGCCCGCAGGTCCCTAAAAAGCCGAAAAACATTCAGTACTTC.